A few counts support the clone carrying this T cell receptor beta chain. This sample is drawn from a study of neoadjuvant anti-PD-1 for oral cavity cancer. This table comes from immunoSEQ multiplex PCR, and its TCRdb copy is limited to in-frame clones, with some not included. The table records 10,000 or so clones, approximately 60% of them present only once. The TCR originated in a person aged 35-79 years with oral cavity squamous cell carcinoma. Sequencing used tumor tissue, obtained before nivolumab (anti-PD-1) treatment.

The CDR3 here is CASRLAASSYEQYF. CDR3 DNA: TGTGCCAGCAGACTAGCGGCAAGCTCCTACGAGCAGTACTTC. This chain joins TRBV7-6 and TRBJ2-7; 8 bases are shared with TRBD2. In germline, CDR1 is SGHVS, CDR2 FNYEAQ. CDR3 length equals 14 residues. V lost 6 bases and J lost 0; bases outside the gene matches: 4.